This T cell receptor (beta chain) derives from a study of T cell responses to AZD1222 COVID-19 vaccine. General study results and limits: Spike-specific TCR breadth rose after two AZD1222 doses, and depth rose as well. The span of vaccine-associated CD4 TCRs extended across spike, with dominance at 160-218 and 743-854. Only six people who got AZD1222 tested seropositive at baseline.

Libraries were prepared by immunoSEQ multiplex PCR; TCRdb keeps only in-frame clonotypes and omits some of them. Of roughly 180,000 clones in the sample, approximately 94% were seen once. In regard to this clone: Its antigen is as yet unknown.

Sequences were derived from peripheral blood, sampled on day 0 of AZD1222 vaccination. The sequence was obtained from an adult in good health.

CDR3 protein: CASSYRKDNEQFF. The DNA of the CDR3 is TGTGCCAGCAGTTACAGAAAAGACAATGAGCAGTTCTTC. This rearrangement joins TRBV6-5 to TRBJ2-1; D is unclear. The V gene lost 2 bases and the J gene lost 5 bases, with 7 bases spanning the gap. CDR1 and CDR2 from the germline V gene are MNHEY and SVGAGI. The CDR3 runs 13 residues.